This TCR beta chain was captured by sequencing in a study of CD8 T cells in ankylosing spondylitis. The TCR beta libraries were generated through quantitative 5'-RACE incorporating molecular barcodes. Using its own MiXCR run on the 5' RACE reads, TCRdb lists one record per CDR3 protein. The top ten clones hold about 19% of a sample with over 600,000 distinct CDR3 sequences, roughly 20% of them seen once. Germline CDR1 reads DFQATT; CDR2 reads SNEGSKA (reference sequence). The CDR3 covers 14 residues. Trimming at V came to 3 bases and at J to 5 bases, leaving 6 bases not matched to a gene. Study-level points and caveats: A motif of roughly 8 highly homologous TCR beta variants was seen as apparently characteristic of ankylosing spondylitis blood. Disease-linked clones had a CD8+ phenotype and relatively low frequency in peripheral blood.

The table lists this clonotype with a few counts. Its target is not known. The clonotype was recovered from a male donor with ankylosing spondylitis. This chain joins TRBV20-1 and TRBJ1-4; 7 bases map to TRBD1. Material for sequencing was blood, either unsorted or a sorted T cell fraction (not recorded which). CDR3 coding DNA: TGCAGTGCTAGCGAGGGACAGTTGAATGAAAAACTGTTTTTT. It translates to CSASEGQLNEKLFF.